This TCR beta chain was retrieved from a study of T cells in Graves' hyperthyroidism and ophthalmopathy. Study-wide findings and caveats: Most thyroid-expanded clonotypes above 0.001 were also found in blood.

This clonotype occurred a few times. What it binds is not known. V shed 3 bases and J 5 bases; nucleotides not matched to a gene: 6. The CDR3 length is 15 residues. Germline loops: CDR1 SGHRS, CDR2 YFSETQ. The study enrolled patients aged 18 to 65 with newly diagnosed hyperthyroidism of under 2 months' duration. The study excluded patients with uncontrolled infection, other autoimmune disease, pregnancy or lactation. Orbital computed tomography and thyroid ultrasound, together with serum TRAb and thyroxine and clinical symptoms, were used for diagnoses. It was RNA transcripts that yielded the amplified TCR beta CDR3 regions. HTBI primers were used for first-round RT-PCR of the TCR CDR3. TCRdb analysed the multiplex PCR reads with MiXCR anew, one entry per CDR3 protein. The sample has 350,000 to 450,000 distinct CDR3 sequences; around 13% are singletons.

The rearrangement links TRBV5-1 to TRBJ1-1; TRBD1 aligns across 11 bases. The receptor comes from a woman in her fifties or sixties with Graves' hyperthyroidism. Input material: blood. The chain's CDR3 is CASSSPGQGATEAFF. The CDR3 DNA follows: TGCGCCAGCAGCTCCCCAGGACAGGGGGCTACTGAAGCTTTCTTT.